The 8 T cell receptor beta chains below all came from one sample that was sequenced in a study of blood T cell repertoires in COVID-19. The assay was immunoSEQ multiplex PCR, and TCRdb's table has in-frame clones only and misses some. The table lists over 85,000 clones, around 86% of them singletons, with 4.5% to 6% in the top ten. The sequenced material came from peripheral blood. The receptors shown here come from a woman aged 80 or over with acute or convalescent COVID-19.

The chain carries TRBV19 and TRBJ2-5, with 9 bases identical to TRBD1. Trimming removed 5 bases from V and 0 bases from J; junction bases left unmatched: 1. The V gene's germline CDR1 is LNHDA and CDR2 SQIVND (reference sequence). The length of the CDR3 is 14 residues. The CDR3 DNA reads as TGTGCCAGTAGTGGACAGGGGCACCAAGAGACCCAGTACTTC. It codes for CASSGQGHQETQYF.

The rearrangement joins TRBV19 to TRBJ1-4; D might be TRBD1 (6 bases). Germline V gene lookup returns CDR1 LNHDA and CDR2 SQIVND (reference sequence). V was trimmed by 4 bases and J by 0 bases, leaving 6 bases between them. This CDR3 contains 14 residues. The CDR3: CASSRTATNEKLFF. The CDR3 DNA is TGTGCCAGTAGTAGGACAGCAACTAATGAAAAACTGTTTTTT.

The chain's CDR3 is CASSYSRSNTGELFF. In DNA, the CDR3 is TGTGCCAGCAGTTACTCGCGCTCTAACACCGGGGAGCTGTTTTTT. The V gene is TRBV6-6, the J gene TRBJ2-2; unclear D gene. Germline CDR1 is MNHNY and CDR2 is SVGAGI (reference sequence). With 0 bases removed from V and 2 bases from J, the gap between germline ends came to 7 bases. The CDR3 is made up of 15 amino acids.

V gene TRBV12-3 or TRBV12-4 combines with J gene TRBJ2-1, with D possibly TRBD2 on 6 matching bases. This CDR3 has 12 amino acids. V lost 5 bases and J 9 bases, leaving 11 bases between the germline ends. CDR3 sequence: CASSPGAAEQFF. The CDR3 nucleotides read TGTGCCAGCAGTCCGGGAGCAGCTGAGCAGTTCTTC.

The rearrangement uses TRBV2 and TRBJ1-2; tentative D call: TRBD1 (5 bases). V shed 5 bases and J shed 4 bases, with 17 bases lying between them. The CDR3 contains 15 residues. Germline values: CDR1 SNHLY, CDR2 FYNNEI. The CDR3 sequence is CASSSSGEGSYGYTF. The CDR3 nucleotides are TGTGCCAGCAGTTCAAGTGGGGAGGGGTCCTATGGCTACACCTTC.

The chain is built from TRBV25-1 and TRBJ1-2; no firm D call. From germline, CDR1 is MGHDK and CDR2 SYGVNS. Trimming stripped 5 bases from V and 2 bases from J, with 6 bases between. This CDR3 has 12 residues. In DNA form, the CDR3 reads TGTGCCAGCAGTCCGGGGAACTATGGCTACACCTTC. Encoded protein: CASSPGNYGYTF.

A single count supports this clone. The rearrangement uses TRBV5-1 and TRBJ2-3; D ambiguous. From germline, CDR1 is SGHRS and CDR2 YFSETQ. Trimming removed 1 base from V and 2 bases from J, with 5 bases in between. This CDR3 comprises 13 residues. CDR3 amino acids: CASSLLATDTQYF. The DNA of the CDR3 is TGCGCCAGCAGCTTGTTGGCCACAGATACGCAGTATTTT.

The chain recombines TRBV29-1 with TRBJ2-1; 14 nucleotides line up with TRBD2. The CDR3 extends over 16 amino acids. The V gene end was trimmed by 6 bases and the J gene end by 5 bases; junction bases not matched to a gene: 9. Germline loops: CDR1 SQVTM, CDR2 ANQGSEA. The CDR3 loop reads CSVLRLAGGHHNEQFF. As DNA, the CDR3 is TGCAGCGTCCTACGACTAGCGGGGGGGCACCACAATGAGCAGTTCTTC.